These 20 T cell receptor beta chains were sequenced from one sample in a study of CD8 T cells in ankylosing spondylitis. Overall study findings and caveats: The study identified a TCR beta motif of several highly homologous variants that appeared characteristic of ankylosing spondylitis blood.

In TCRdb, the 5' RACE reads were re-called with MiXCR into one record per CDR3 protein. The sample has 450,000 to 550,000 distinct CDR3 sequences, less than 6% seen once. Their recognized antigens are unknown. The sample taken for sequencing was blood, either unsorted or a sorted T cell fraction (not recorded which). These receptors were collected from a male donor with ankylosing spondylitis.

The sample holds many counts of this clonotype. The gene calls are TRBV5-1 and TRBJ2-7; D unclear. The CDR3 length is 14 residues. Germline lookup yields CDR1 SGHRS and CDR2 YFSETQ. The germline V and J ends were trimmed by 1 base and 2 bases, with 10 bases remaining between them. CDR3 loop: CASSLTTATYEQYF. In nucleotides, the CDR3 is TGCGCCAGCAGCTTGACGACGGCCACCTACGAGCAGTACTTC.

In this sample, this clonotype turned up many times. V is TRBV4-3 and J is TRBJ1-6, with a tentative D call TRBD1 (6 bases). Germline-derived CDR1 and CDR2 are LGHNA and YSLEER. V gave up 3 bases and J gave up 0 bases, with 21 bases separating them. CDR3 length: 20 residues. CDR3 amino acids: CASSQDVIPDRSSYNSPLHF. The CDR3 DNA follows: TGCGCCAGCAGCCAGGACGTGATTCCCGACAGGAGCTCCTATAATTCACCCCTCCACTTT.

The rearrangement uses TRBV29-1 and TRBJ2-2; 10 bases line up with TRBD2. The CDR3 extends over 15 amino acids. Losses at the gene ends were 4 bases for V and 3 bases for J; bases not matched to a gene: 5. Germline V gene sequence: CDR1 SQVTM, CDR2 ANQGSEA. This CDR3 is CSVGLAGVYTGELFF. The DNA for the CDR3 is TGCAGCGTTGGGCTAGCGGGGGTTTACACCGGGGAGCTGTTTTTT.

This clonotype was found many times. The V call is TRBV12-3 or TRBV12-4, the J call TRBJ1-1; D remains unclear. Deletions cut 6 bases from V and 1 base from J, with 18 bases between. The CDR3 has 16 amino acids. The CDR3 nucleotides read TGTGCCAGCAGCGCAACTACGACTGGGAGGAACACTGAAGCTTTCTTT. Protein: CASSATTTGRNTEAFF.

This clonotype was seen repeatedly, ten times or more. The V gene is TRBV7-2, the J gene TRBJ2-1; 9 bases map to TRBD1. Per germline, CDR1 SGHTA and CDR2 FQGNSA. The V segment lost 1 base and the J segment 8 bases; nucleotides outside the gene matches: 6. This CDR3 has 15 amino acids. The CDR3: CASSLGDREGDEQFF. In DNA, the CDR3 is TGTGCCAGCAGCTTAGGGGACAGGGAGGGGGATGAGCAGTTCTTC.

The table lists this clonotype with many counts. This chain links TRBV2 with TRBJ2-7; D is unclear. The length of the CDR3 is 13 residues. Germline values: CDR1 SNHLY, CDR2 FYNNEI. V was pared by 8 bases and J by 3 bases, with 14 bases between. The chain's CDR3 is CASRMSGRYEQYF. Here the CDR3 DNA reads TGTGCCAGCCGAATGAGTGGGCGCTACGAGCAGTACTTC.

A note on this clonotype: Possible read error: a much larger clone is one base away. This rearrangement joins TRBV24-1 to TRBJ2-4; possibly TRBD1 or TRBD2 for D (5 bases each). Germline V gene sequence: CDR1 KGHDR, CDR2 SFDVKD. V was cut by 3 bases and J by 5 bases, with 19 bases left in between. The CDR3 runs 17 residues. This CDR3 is CATSDGERGLAQNIQYF. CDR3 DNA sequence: TGTGCCACCAGTGATGGGGAGAGGGGCCTAGCTCAAAACATTCAGTACTTC.

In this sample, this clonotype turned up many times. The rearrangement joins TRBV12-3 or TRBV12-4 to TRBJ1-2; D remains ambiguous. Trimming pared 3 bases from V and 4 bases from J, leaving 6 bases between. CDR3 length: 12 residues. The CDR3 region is CASSLWPYGYTF. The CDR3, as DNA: TGTGCCAGCAGTTTGTGGCCCTATGGCTACACCTTC.

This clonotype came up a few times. CDR3: CASSLWVRGRGNTEAFF. CDR3 sequence (DNA): TGTGCCAGCAGTTTATGGGTTCGTGGCAGGGGGAACACTGAAGCTTTCTTT. The chain couples TRBV28 to TRBJ1-1, with TRBD1 as a possible D gene (6 bases). Per germline, CDR1 MDHEN and CDR2 SYDVKM. The CDR3 contains 17 residues. Trimming took 0 bases from V and 1 from J, leaving 15 bases between them.

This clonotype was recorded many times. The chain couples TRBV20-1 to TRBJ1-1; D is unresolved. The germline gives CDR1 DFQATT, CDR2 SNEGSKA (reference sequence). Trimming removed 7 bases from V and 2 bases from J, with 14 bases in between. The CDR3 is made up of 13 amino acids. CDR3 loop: CSGGLTGNTEAFF. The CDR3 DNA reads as TGCAGTGGGGGTTTAACCGGTAACACTGAAGCTTTCTTT.

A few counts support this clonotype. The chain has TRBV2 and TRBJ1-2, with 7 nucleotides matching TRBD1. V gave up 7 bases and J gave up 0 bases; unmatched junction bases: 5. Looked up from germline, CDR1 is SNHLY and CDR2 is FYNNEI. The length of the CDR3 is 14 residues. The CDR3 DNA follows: TGTGCCAGCACGGCACAGGGGACTAACTATGGCTACACCTTC. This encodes CASTAQGTNYGYTF.

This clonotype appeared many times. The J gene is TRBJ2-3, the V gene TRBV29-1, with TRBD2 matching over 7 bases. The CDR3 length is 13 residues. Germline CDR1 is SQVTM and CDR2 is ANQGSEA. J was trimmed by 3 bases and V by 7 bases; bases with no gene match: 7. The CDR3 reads CSANRDYTDTQYF. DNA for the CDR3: TGCAGCGCGAACCGGGACTATACAGATACGCAGTATTTT.

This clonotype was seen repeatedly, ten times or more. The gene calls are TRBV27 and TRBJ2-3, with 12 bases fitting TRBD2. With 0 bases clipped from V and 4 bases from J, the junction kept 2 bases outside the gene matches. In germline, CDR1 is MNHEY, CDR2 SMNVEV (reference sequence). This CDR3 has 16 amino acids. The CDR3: CASSLSTSGSADTQYF. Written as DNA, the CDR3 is TGTGCCAGCAGTTTATCGACTAGCGGGAGTGCAGATACGCAGTATTTT.

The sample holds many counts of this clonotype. The CDR3 sequence is CASSPRGGFTGELFF. The CDR3 nucleotides are TGTGCCAGCAGCCCCCGGGGAGGGTTCACCGGGGAGCTGTTTTTT. The V and J genes are TRBV7-2 and TRBJ2-2, with 7 bases matching TRBD2. The junction had 7 bases not matched to a gene; V was cut back by 5 bases and J by 4 bases. Germline V gives CDR1 SGHTA, CDR2 FQGNSA. There are 15 residues in the CDR3.

The CDR3 region is CSVIAGPSTDTQYF. The CDR3 DNA follows: TGCAGCGTTATAGCGGGACCCAGCACAGATACGCAGTATTTT. The chain combines TRBV29-1 with TRBJ2-3; 8 bases line up with TRBD2. V was pared by 5 bases and J by 0 bases, with 4 bases of the junction left unmatched. Germline CDR1 SQVTM, CDR2 ANQGSEA. The CDR3 covers 14 residues.

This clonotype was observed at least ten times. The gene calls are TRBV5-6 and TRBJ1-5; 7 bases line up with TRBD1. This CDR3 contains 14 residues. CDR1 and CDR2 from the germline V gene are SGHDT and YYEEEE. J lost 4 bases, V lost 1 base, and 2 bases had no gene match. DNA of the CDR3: TGTGCCAGCAGCTTGACAGGGGCGAATCAGCCCCAGCATTTT. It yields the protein CASSLTGANQPQHF.

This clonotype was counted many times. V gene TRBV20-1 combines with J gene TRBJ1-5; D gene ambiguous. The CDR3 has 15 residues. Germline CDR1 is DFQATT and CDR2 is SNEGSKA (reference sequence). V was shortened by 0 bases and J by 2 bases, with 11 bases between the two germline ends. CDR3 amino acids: CSAREGYNRNQPQHF. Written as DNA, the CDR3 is TGCAGTGCTAGAGAAGGTTACAACCGCAATCAGCCCCAGCATTTT.

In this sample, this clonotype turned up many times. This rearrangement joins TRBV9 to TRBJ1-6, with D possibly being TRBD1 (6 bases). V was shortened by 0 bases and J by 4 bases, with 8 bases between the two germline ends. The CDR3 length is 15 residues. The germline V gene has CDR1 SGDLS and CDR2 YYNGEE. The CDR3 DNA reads TGTGCCAGCAGCGTAGAAGGGGGTTATAATTCACCCCTCCACTTT. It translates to CASSVEGGYNSPLHF.

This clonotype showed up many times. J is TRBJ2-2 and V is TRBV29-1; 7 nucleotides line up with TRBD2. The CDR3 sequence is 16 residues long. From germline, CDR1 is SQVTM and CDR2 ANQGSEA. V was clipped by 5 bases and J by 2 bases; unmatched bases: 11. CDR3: CSVLRSGLDNTGELFF. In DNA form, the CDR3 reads TGCAGCGTTTTGAGGTCCGGACTAGATAACACCGGGGAGCTGTTTTTT.

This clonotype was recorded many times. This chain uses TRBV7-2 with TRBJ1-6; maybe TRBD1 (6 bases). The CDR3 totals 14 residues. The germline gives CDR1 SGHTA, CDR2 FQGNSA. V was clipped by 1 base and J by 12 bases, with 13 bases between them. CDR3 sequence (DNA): TGTGCCAGCAGCTTAGGGGACACCTTAGAACCCCTCCACTTT. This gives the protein CASSLGDTLEPLHF.